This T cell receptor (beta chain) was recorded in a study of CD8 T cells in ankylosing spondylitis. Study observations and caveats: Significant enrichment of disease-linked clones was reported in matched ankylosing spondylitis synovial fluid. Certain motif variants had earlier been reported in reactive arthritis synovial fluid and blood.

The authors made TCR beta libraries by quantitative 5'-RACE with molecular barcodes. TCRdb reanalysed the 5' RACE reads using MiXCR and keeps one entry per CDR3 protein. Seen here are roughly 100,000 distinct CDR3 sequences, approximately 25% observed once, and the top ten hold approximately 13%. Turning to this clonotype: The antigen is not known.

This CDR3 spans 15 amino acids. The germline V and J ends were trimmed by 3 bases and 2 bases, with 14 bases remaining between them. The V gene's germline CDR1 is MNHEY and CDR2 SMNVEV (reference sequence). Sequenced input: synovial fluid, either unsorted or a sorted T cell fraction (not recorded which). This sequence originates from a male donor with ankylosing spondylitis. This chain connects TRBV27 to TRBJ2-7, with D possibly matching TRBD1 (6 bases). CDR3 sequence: CASSFGQGKTYEQYF. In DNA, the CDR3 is TGTGCCAGCAGTTTTGGGCAGGGGAAAACCTACGAGCAGTACTTC.